The rows below give T cell receptor beta chains drawn from one sample of a study of blood T cells in healthy people across ages. TCRdb passed the 5' RACE reads through MiXCR, listing each CDR3 protein once. The sample lists 800,000 to 950,000 distinct CDR3 sequences; 36% were seen once. Source material: blood. These receptor sequences come from a man between 18 and 35 years old in good health. The CDR3 runs from the conserved cysteine through the conserved F or W. D genes are given only for firm matches. A clone size is listed for some rows: how often the clone was seen (once, few, many), or a class if it is expanded.

v_call	j_call	clone_size	d_call	cdr3_aa	cdr3_nt
TRBV5-6	TRBJ1-2	-	TRBD1	CASSFGQADGYTF	TGTGCCAGCAGCTTCGGACAGGCCGATGGCTACACCTTC
TRBV20-1	TRBJ1-5	-	TRBD1	CSARDTGEGGNQPQHF	TGCAGTGCTAGAGATACAGGGGAAGGAGGCAATCAGCCCCAGCATTTT
TRBV3-1	TRBJ2-1	-	TRBD1	CASSQEGQGPYNEQFF	TGTGCCAGCAGCCAAGAGGGACAGGGGCCTTACAATGAGCAGTTCTTC
TRBV28	TRBJ1-2	many	TRBD1	CASSRTGSYGYTF	TGTGCCAGCAGCCGGACAGGGTCCTATGGCTACACCTTC
TRBV6-5	TRBJ2-3	-	-	CASSYSFGAGTQYF	TGTGCCAGCAGTTACTCTTTCGGGGCAGGCACGCAGTATTTT
TRBV2	TRBJ1-1	few	-	CASQPQGFVNTEAFF	TGTGCCAGCCAACCTCAGGGTTTTGTGAACACTGAAGCTTTCTTT
TRBV5-1	TRBJ2-1	-	TRBD1	CASSLAGDRRNEQFF	TGCGCCAGCAGCTTGGCAGGGGACAGAAGAAATGAGCAGTTCTTC
TRBV28	TRBJ1-5	once	-	CAGSLTRSNQPQHF	TGTGCCGGCAGTTTGACAAGGAGCAATCAGCCCCAGCATTTT
TRBV7-2	TRBJ1-2	-	TRBD1	CASSPWGAGQVPYGYTF	TGTGCCAGCAGCCCCTGGGGAGCCGGACAGGTCCCTTATGGCTACACCTTC
TRBV6-6	TRBJ2-1	few	TRBD1	CASSTIQGAPYNEQFF	TGTGCCAGCAGTACCATACAGGGGGCCCCCTACAATGAGCAGTTCTTC
TRBV20-1	TRBJ1-1	many	-	CSAVPHSGLPEAFF	TGCAGTGCCGTTCCACATTCAGGGCTCCCTGAAGCTTTCTTT
TRBV6-1	TRBJ2-6	-	-	CAVRLSGANVLTF	TGTGCCGTACGGCTGTCCGGGGCCAACGTCCTGACTTTC
TRBV7-2	TRBJ2-3	few	TRBD1	CASSGSGTGGADTQYF	TGTGCCAGCAGCGGATCCGGGACAGGGGGCGCAGATACGCAGTATTTT
TRBV10-3	TRBJ1-2	-	-	CAISEGREYAYTF	TGTGCCATCAGTGAAGGCCGGGAGTATGCCTACACCTTC
TRBV5-1	TRBJ2-5	many	-	CASSLAWGDQETQYF	TGCGCCAGCAGCTTGGCGTGGGGAGATCAAGAGACCCAGTACTTC
TRBV7-9	TRBJ2-7	-	-	CASSSYGGYEQYF	TGTGCCAGCAGCTCCTATGGGGGTTACGAGCAGTACTTC
TRBV12-3/TRBV12-4	TRBJ1-6	-	-	CASTLGEHSPLHF	TGTGCCAGCACCTTGGGGGAACATTCACCCCTCCACTTT
TRBV24-1	TRBJ2-1	-	TRBD2	CATSDSSGGQRNEQFF	TGTGCCACCAGTGATTCTAGCGGGGGCCAGAGGAATGAGCAGTTCTTC
TRBV7-3	TRBJ2-3	-	-	CASSLMVDTQYF	TGTGCCAGCAGCCTGATGGTTGATACGCAGTATTTT
TRBV6-6	TRBJ2-1	-	TRBD2	CASSSSGGGSEQFF	TGTGCCAGCAGTTCCAGCGGGGGCGGCAGTGAGCAGTTCTTC
TRBV27	TRBJ2-1	few	-	CASSLEDEYNEQFF	TGTGCCAGCAGTTTGGAGGATGAGTACAATGAGCAGTTCTTC
TRBV7-6	TRBJ1-1	-	-	CASSLVGGKNTEAFF	TGTGCCAGCAGCTTAGTTGGGGGCAAGAACACTGAAGCTTTCTTT
TRBV4-2	TRBJ2-5	-	TRBD2	CASSQVLTGLAGDGETQYF	TGTGCCAGCAGCCAAGTCCTCACGGGACTAGCGGGAGATGGGGAGACCCAGTACTTC
TRBV5-6	TRBJ2-3	-	TRBD1	CASSADRGNLRTDTQYF	TGTGCCAGCAGCGCGGACAGGGGGAACCTGCGCACAGATACGCAGTATTTT
TRBV6-1	TRBJ1-2	-	TRBD1	CASTRDRAYGYTF	TGTGCCAGCACCCGGGACAGGGCCTATGGCTACACCTTC
TRBV4-2	TRBJ2-3	few	TRBD1	CASSPRQGANTDTQYF	TGTGCCAGCAGCCCTCGACAGGGGGCTAACACAGATACGCAGTATTTT
TRBV20-1	TRBJ1-6	many	-	CSARGRDYNSPLHF	TGCAGTGCTAGAGGCAGGGATTATAATTCACCCCTCCACTTT
TRBV7-9	TRBJ2-2	-	-	CASSLEGGQNTGELFF	TGTGCCAGCAGCTTAGAAGGTGGACAGAACACCGGGGAGCTGTTTTTT
TRBV7-2	TRBJ1-1	few	-	CASSRWSGEGGTEAFF	TGTGCCAGCAGCCGGTGGTCGGGGGAAGGTGGCACTGAAGCTTTCTTT
TRBV20-1	TRBJ2-5	few	TRBD2	CSARDLAAGDVETQYF	TGCAGTGCTAGAGATTTAGCAGCGGGGGATGTAGAGACCCAGTACTTC
TRBV6-4	TRBJ2-1	many	-	CTSSDSEVGEQFF	TGTACCAGCAGTGACTCGGAGGTTGGTGAGCAGTTCTTC
TRBV7-6	TRBJ2-3	-	TRBD1	CASSLAPGQGTDTQYF	TGTGCCAGCAGCCTGGCCCCGGGACAGGGCACAGATACGCAGTATTTT
TRBV12-3/TRBV12-4	TRBJ1-2	-	-	CASSPSVSGEGRGYTF	TGTGCCAGCAGTCCGTCGGTTTCGGGGGAAGGGAGAGGCTACACCTTC
TRBV12-3/TRBV12-4	TRBJ1-2	many	-	CASSLGGPDYGYTF	TGTGCCAGCAGTTTAGGGGGGCCGGACTATGGCTACACCTTC
TRBV7-7	TRBJ2-5	-	TRBD2	CASSLAGENEQYF	TGTGCTAGCAGCTTAGCGGGTGAAAATGAGCAGTACTTC
TRBV12-3/TRBV12-4	TRBJ2-1	-	-	CASRTDYTGELFF	TGTGCCAGCAGGACAGATTACACCGGGGAGCTGTTCTTC
TRBV25-1	TRBJ2-3	many	-	CASFWRTDTQYF	TGTGCCAGCTTCTGGCGCACAGATACGCAGTATTTT
TRBV13	TRBJ1-1	-	-	CASSLGSTEVFF	TGTGCCAGCAGCTTAGGGAGCACTGAAGTTTTCTTT
TRBV7-2	TRBJ2-1	many	-	CASSLAERTVYNEQFF	TGTGCCAGCAGCTTAGCCGAAAGGACCGTCTACAATGAGCAGTTCTTC
TRBV20-1	TRBJ2-7	-	TRBD1	CSVSGSRTGVYEQYF	TGCAGTGTATCCGGAAGTCGGACAGGGGTCTACGAGCAGTACTTC
TRBV28	TRBJ1-1	-	-	CASGPSGNTEAFF	TGTGCCAGCGGCCCCTCAGGGAACACTGAAGCTTTCTTT
TRBV5-1	TRBJ1-2	-	-	CASSWTTGTIDGYTF	TGCGCCAGCAGCTGGACGACCGGGACAATAGATGGCTACACCTTC
TRBV12-3/TRBV12-4	TRBJ1-2	few	-	CASSSDITWTSGYTF	TGTGCCAGCAGTTCGGACATCACTTGGACATCTGGCTACACCTTC
TRBV4-3	TRBJ2-2	few	TRBD2	CASSQDPAGDTGELFF	TGCGCCAGCAGCCAAGACCCGGCGGGGGACACCGGGGAGCTGTTTTTT
TRBV12-3/TRBV12-4	TRBJ1-5	-	-	CASSRSGQPQHF	TGTGCCAGCAGTCGCAGCGGGCAGCCCCAGCATTTT
TRBV20-1	TRBJ1-4	few	-	CSAPRQEEEKLFF	TGCAGTGCACCCCGACAGGAGGAGGAAAAACTGTTTTTT
TRBV2	TRBJ1-1	-	-	CATTPSSAEAFF	TGTGCCACCACACCCTCCTCAGCTGAAGCTTTCTTT
TRBV6-2/TRBV6-3	TRBJ1-1	-	-	CASSYSRQYTEAFF	TGTGCCAGCAGTTACTCGAGGCAGTACACTGAAGCTTTCTTT